These 22 T cell receptor beta chains came from one sample sequenced in a study of T cells in Graves' hyperthyroidism and ophthalmopathy. Researchers amplified the TCR beta CDR3 regions from RNA transcripts. HTBI primers drove first-round RT-PCR of the TCR CDR3. TCRdb used MiXCR to reprocess the multiplex PCR reads, holding one entry per CDR3 protein. The sample holds 370,000 or so distinct CDR3 sequences; more than 20% are singletons and the top ten take more than 60%. Sequencing was performed on blood. These receptors came from a man aged 45-60 years with Graves' hyperthyroidism.

The V and J genes are TRBV7-2 and TRBJ2-5; 7 bases are a match to TRBD1. Trimming cost V 9 bases and J 4 bases; bases outside gene matches: 17. Germline assignment: CDR1 SGHTA and CDR2 FQGNSA. This CDR3 has 16 amino acids. In DNA form, the CDR3 reads TGTGCCAGTACCAATGACAGGGTGGGACCTCGAGAGACCCAGTACTTC. Amino acids: CASTNDRVGPRETQYF.

This clonotype appeared a single time. The chain links TRBV28 to TRBJ2-7; 7 nucleotides line up with TRBD2. The ends lost 6 bases at V and 5 bases at J; junction bases unmatched: 10. This CDR3 has 14 amino acids. CDR1 and CDR2 from the germline V gene are MDHEN and SYDVKM. This CDR3 reads CASSAPGGANEQYF. The CDR3 bases are TGTGCCAGCAGCGCTCCGGGGGGAGCTAACGAGCAGTACTTC.

This clonotype was observed at least ten times. This chain joins TRBV13 and TRBJ2-7; D is perhaps TRBD1 (6 bases). The V end lost 5 bases, the J end lost 3 bases, and 14 bases lay between the germline ends. CDR1 and CDR2 from the germline V gene are PRHDT and FYEKMQ (reference sequence). This CDR3 region has 14 residues. CDR3 residues: CASSNRQVSYEQYF. The DNA for the CDR3 is TGTGCCAGCAGCAACCGACAGGTTAGCTACGAGCAGTACTTC.

The V call is TRBV3-1, the J call TRBJ2-3; D is unresolved. Trimming took off 0 bases at V and 9 bases at J, with 10 bases between the two ends. Germline assignment: CDR1 LGHDT and CDR2 YNNKEL (reference sequence). CDR3 length: 13 residues. The CDR3 here is CASSQDPAGTQYF. The CDR3 nucleotides read TGTGCCAGCAGCCAAGATCCCGCTGGGACGCAGTATTTT.

The gene calls are TRBV12-3 or TRBV12-4 and TRBJ2-1; the D gene is possibly TRBD2 (5 bases). V was pared by 7 bases and J by 1 base, with 11 bases between. The CDR3 totals 14 residues. The DNA for the CDR3 is TGTGCCAGCACGAGGGTCTTATCCTACAATGAGCAGTTCTTC. This encodes CASTRVLSYNEQFF.

In its sample, this clonotype was seen many times. Written as DNA, the CDR3 is TGTGCCAGCACCCTAGTGGGTTCCAACAATGAGCAGTTCTTC. Translation gives CASTLVGSNNEQFF. This rearrangement joins TRBV12-3 or TRBV12-4 to TRBJ2-1; D ambiguous. Trimming removed 7 bases from V and 5 bases from J, with 15 bases in between. CDR3 length: 14 amino acids.

In its sample, this clonotype was seen a few times. The chain employs TRBV12-5 and TRBJ2-1; maybe TRBD2 (5 bases). V shed 6 bases and J shed 2 bases, with 11 bases lying between them. CDR3 length: 14 amino acids. Germline V gives CDR1 LGHNT, CDR2 FRNRAP. CDR3 region: CASGKEVTYNEQFF. The CDR3 bases are TGTGCTAGTGGAAAGGAGGTGACCTACAATGAGCAGTTCTTC.

Many counts were recorded for this clonotype. The V gene is TRBV7-9, the J gene TRBJ2-7; 11 nucleotides match TRBD1. The J segment lost 3 bases and the V segment lost 2 bases, leaving 6 bases of the junction unmatched. The germline gives CDR1 SEHNR, CDR2 FQNEAQ (reference sequence). The CDR3 runs to 16 residues. The CDR3 DNA reads TGTGCCAGCAGCTTAACCGGGACAGGGGGTGGCTACGAGCAGTACTTC. Translating gives CASSLTGTGGGYEQYF.

The chain uses TRBV14 and TRBJ2-7, with D possibly being TRBD2 (5 bases). Germline V gives CDR1 SGHDN, CDR2 FVKESK. Trimming left V 1 base short and J 5 bases short, with 9 bases between. The CDR3 extends over 13 amino acids. CDR3 in amino acids: CASSQVVGNEQYF. The CDR3 DNA sequence: TGTGCCAGCAGCCAAGTCGTCGGGAACGAGCAGTACTTC.

This clonotype was observed at least ten times. The chain has TRBV6-5 and TRBJ2-7; 14 bases match TRBD2. The junction had 4 bases not matched to a gene; V was cut back by 2 bases and J by 7 bases. Looked up from germline, CDR1 is MNHEY and CDR2 is SVGAGI. This CDR3 contains 15 residues. Here the CDR3 DNA reads TGTGCCAGCAGTTACGGGACTAGCGGGAGTGGAGAGCAGTACTTC. Amino acid sequence: CASSYGTSGSGEQYF.

Only a few counts were recorded for this clonotype. The V call is TRBV30, the J call TRBJ2-1; possible D gene TRBD2, 5 bases. Germline CDR1 reads GTSNPN; CDR2 reads SVGIG (reference sequence). V shed 3 bases and J shed 6 bases, with 18 bases lying between them. CDR3 length equals 15 residues. The CDR3 protein is CAWSAGESLTNEQFF. In nucleotides, the CDR3 is TGTGCCTGGAGCGCGGGCGAAAGTTTAACCAATGAGCAGTTCTTC.

The chain employs TRBV5-1 and TRBJ2-7, with unresolved D. This CDR3 has 15 amino acids. Trimming shortened V by 0 bases and J by 6 bases, and 16 bases separated the two germline ends. Germline V gene sequence: CDR1 SGHRS, CDR2 YFSETQ. The CDR3 reads CASSLDPAGPLEQYF. CDR3 DNA sequence: TGCGCCAGCAGCTTGGATCCGGCAGGCCCTCTCGAGCAGTACTTC.

This clonotype turned up a few times. The J gene is TRBJ2-3, the V gene TRBV7-6; 9 bases map to TRBD2. Losses at the gene ends were 5 bases for V and 5 bases for J; bases not matched to a gene: 5. Germline assignment: CDR1 SGHVS and CDR2 FNYEAQ. The CDR3 runs to 14 residues. CDR3 in DNA: TGTGCCAGCAGCATCGGACTAGCGAAAGATACGCAGTATTTT. Protein sequence: CASSIGLAKDTQYF.

The V gene is TRBV7-3, the J gene TRBJ1-6; TRBD1 agrees at 9 bases. The ends lost 2 bases at V and 7 bases at J; junction bases unmatched: 3. This CDR3 contains 15 residues. CDR1 is SGHTA and CDR2 is FQGTGA in the germline V gene. The DNA for the CDR3 is TGTGCCAGCAGCTTAGTCGGACAGGGGAATTCACCCCTCCACTTT. Encoded protein: CASSLVGQGNSPLHF.

The genes are TRBV29-1 and TRBJ2-1; TRBD2 is a possible D gene (6 bases). The length of the CDR3 is 16 residues. CDR1 is SQVTM and CDR2 is ANQGSEA in the germline V gene. V lost 2 bases to trimming and J lost 6 bases, with 20 bases between them. The CDR3 region is CSVEKNRLVGSNEQFF. DNA of the CDR3: TGCAGCGTTGAAAAAAACCGACTAGTCGGATCCAATGAGCAGTTCTTC.

The genes are TRBV19 and TRBJ1-4; 8 bases line up with TRBD1. J lost 7 bases, V lost 6 bases, and 10 bases had no gene match. The CDR3 is 15 amino acids. Per the germline V gene, CDR1 is LNHDA and CDR2 is SQIVND (reference sequence). The CDR3 spells CASSNSRDRGEKLFF. The DNA for the CDR3 is TGTGCCAGTAGCAACTCCCGTGACAGGGGTGAAAAACTGTTTTTT.

Of note for this clonotype: A much larger clone lies one base from this, so it may be a read error. J is TRBJ2-7 and V is TRBV7-2, with D possibly matching TRBD1 (6 bases). This CDR3 has 18 residues. CDR1 is SGHTA and CDR2 is FQGNSA in the germline V gene. CDR3 sequence (DNA): TGTGCCAGAAGCTTACGGGTTAGGACAGCAACCTGGACGCACGAGCAGTACTTC. This codes for CARSLRVRTATWTHEQYF. Full variable domain (rest looked up from reference TRBV7-2 and TRBJ2-7): GAGVSQSPSNKVTEKGKDVELRCDPISGHTALYWYRQSLGQGLEFLIYFQGNSAPDKSGLPSDRFSAERTGGSVSTLTIQRTQQEDSAVYLCARSLRVRTATWTHEQYFGPGTRLTVT.

This clonotype appeared a few times. The CDR3 coding sequence is TGCGCCAGCAGCACCGGGGCCAACAATGAGCAGTTCTTC. Amino acid sequence: CASSTGANNEQFF. The chain joins TRBV5-1 to TRBJ2-1; TRBD1 or TRBD2 may be the D gene (5 bases each). Germline assignment: CDR1 SGHRS and CDR2 YFSETQ. Trimming removed 4 bases at V and 5 bases at J, with 10 bases between. The CDR3 runs to 13 residues.

DNA for the CDR3: TGTGCCAGCAGCGTAGCTGGTAGCGGGATGTACGAGCAGTACTTC. It translates to CASSVAGSGMYEQYF. This chain connects TRBV9 to TRBJ2-7; 8 nucleotides match TRBD2. V was clipped by 0 bases and J by 4 bases; unmatched bases: 6. This CDR3 spans 15 amino acids. Germline-derived CDR1 and CDR2 are SGDLS and YYNGEE. The entire variable domain, with the rest obtained from reference TRBV9 and TRBJ2-7, is as follows: DSGVTQTPKHLITATGQRVTLRCSPRSGDLSVYWYQQSLDQGLQFLIQYYNGEERAKGNILERFSAQQFPDLHSELNLSSLELGDSALYFCASSVAGSGMYEQYFGPGTRLTVT.

This clonotype has ten or more counts. The chain employs TRBV3-1 and TRBJ2-5, with unresolved D. Germline V gene sequence: CDR1 LGHDT, CDR2 YNNKEL (reference sequence). Trimming took 4 bases from V and 5 from J, leaving 11 bases between them. The CDR3 has 13 amino acids. For the CDR3, the DNA is TGTGCCAGCAGCCCGAAGTCGTTGGAGACCCAGTACTTC. This sequence encodes CASSPKSLETQYF.

This clonotype came up many times. The chain has TRBV27 and TRBJ2-7; 8 bases map to TRBD2. Trimming removed 6 bases from V and 0 bases from J; junction bases left unmatched: 7. The CDR3 covers 15 residues. Germline values: CDR1 MNHEY, CDR2 SMNVEV (reference sequence). The CDR3 sequence: CASSLTLAVSYEQYF. The CDR3 region has the DNA TGTGCCAGCAGCCTGACACTAGCGGTCTCCTACGAGCAGTACTTC.

V is TRBV2 and J is TRBJ2-1, with D uncertain. Trimming stripped 8 bases from V and 6 bases from J, with 11 bases between. CDR3 length: 12 amino acids. Germline CDR1 and CDR2: SNHLY and FYNNEI. CDR3 sequence: CASGLAPNEQFF. In DNA form, the CDR3 reads TGTGCCAGCGGATTGGCGCCCAATGAGCAGTTCTTC.